These 2 T cell receptor beta chains were all obtained from the same sample, sequenced in a study of cytomegalovirus exposure and HLA in healthy donors. Sequencing used immunoSEQ multiplex PCR; TCRdb keeps in-frame clones, though not all of them. The data contain approximately 160,000 clones, roughly nine tenths of them singletons. Material: PBMCs. Receptor source: a woman under 30 in good health and CMV-seropositive.

The chain is built from TRBV5-1 and TRBJ1-1; 7 positions agree with TRBD1. V gave up 0 bases and J gave up 0 bases; unmatched junction bases: 2. The germline V gene has CDR1 SGHRS and CDR2 YFSETQ. The CDR3 consists of 15 residues. CDR3 loop: CASSLVTGLNTEAFF. In DNA form, the CDR3 reads TGCGCCAGCAGCTTGGTGACAGGGCTGAACACTGAAGCTTTCTTT.

The rearrangement links TRBV2 to TRBJ2-2, with 8 bases lining up with TRBD1. Germline V gene data show CDR1 as SNHLY and CDR2 as FYNNEI. The ends lost 4 bases at V and 2 bases at J; junction bases unmatched: 9. This CDR3 has 17 residues. Written as DNA, the CDR3 is TGTGCCAGCAGTGGGCCTCGGACAGGGAGAAACACCGGGGAGCTGTTTTTT. The encoded protein is CASSGPRTGRNTGELFF.